These 3 T cell receptor beta chains share one sample of origin, sequenced in a study of graft-versus-host responses after intestinal transplantation. TCRdb keeps only in-frame clones here, not all; method: immunoSEQ multiplex PCR. The data contain about 40,000 clones, roughly 89% of them singletons. This specimen was PBMCs, taken approximately 300 days after intestinal transplant. The receptors originated from a human patient who received an intestinal transplant, so some T cells may come from the graft donor.

The gene calls are TRBV15 and TRBJ2-5; no reliable D call. Germline CDR1 LNHNV, CDR2 YYDKDF (reference sequence). The V and J ends lost 0 bases and 6 bases respectively, with 11 bases between them. The CDR3 runs to 14 residues. The CDR3 sequence: CATSRDNQKKTQYF. DNA for the CDR3: TGTGCCACCAGCAGAGATAACCAGAAAAAGACCCAGTACTTC.

The chain employs TRBV2 and TRBJ1-4; the D gene is possibly TRBD1 (6 bases). The germline V gene has CDR1 SNHLY and CDR2 FYNNEI. Deletions cut 3 bases from V and 7 bases from J, with 9 bases between. The CDR3 spans 13 residues. CDR3 residues: CASSEGALEKLFF. For the CDR3, the DNA is TGTGCCAGCAGTGAGGGGGCGCTTGAAAAACTGTTTTTT.

J is TRBJ2-1 and V is TRBV11-2, with D tentatively TRBD2 (6 bases). CDR1 and CDR2 from the germline V gene are SGHAT and FQNNGV. V lost 2 bases and J 0 bases, leaving 14 bases between the germline ends. This CDR3 region has 17 residues. The CDR3 sequence: CASSLFAGRSSYNEQFF. The CDR3 DNA reads TGTGCCAGCAGCTTATTCGCGGGGCGGAGCTCCTACAATGAGCAGTTCTTC.